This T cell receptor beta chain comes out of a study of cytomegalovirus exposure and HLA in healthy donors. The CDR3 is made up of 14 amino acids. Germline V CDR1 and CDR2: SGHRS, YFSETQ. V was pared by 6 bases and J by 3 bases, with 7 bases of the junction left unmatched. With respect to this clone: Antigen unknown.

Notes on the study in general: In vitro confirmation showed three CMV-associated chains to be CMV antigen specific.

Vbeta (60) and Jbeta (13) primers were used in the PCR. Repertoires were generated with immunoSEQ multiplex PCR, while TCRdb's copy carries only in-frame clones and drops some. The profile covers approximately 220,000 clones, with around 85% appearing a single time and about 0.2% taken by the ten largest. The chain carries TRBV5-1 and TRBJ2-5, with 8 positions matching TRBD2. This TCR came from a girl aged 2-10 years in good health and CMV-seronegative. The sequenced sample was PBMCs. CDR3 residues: CASTTGGLEETQYF. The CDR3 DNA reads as TGCGCCAGCACCACGGGAGGGTTGGAAGAGACCCAGTACTTC.